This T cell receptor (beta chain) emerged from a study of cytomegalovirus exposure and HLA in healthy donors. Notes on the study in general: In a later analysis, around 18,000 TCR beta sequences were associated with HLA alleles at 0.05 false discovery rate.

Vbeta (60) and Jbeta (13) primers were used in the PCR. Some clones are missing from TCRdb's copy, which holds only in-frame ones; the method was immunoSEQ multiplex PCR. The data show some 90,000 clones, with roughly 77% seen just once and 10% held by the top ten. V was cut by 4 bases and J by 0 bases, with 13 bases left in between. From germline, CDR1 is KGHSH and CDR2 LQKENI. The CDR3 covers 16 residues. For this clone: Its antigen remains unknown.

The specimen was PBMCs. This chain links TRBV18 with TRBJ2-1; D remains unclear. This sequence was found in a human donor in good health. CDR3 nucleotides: TGTGCCAGCTCACTAGTTAGACTTGACTCCTACAATGAGCAGTTCTTC. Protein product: CASSLVRLDSYNEQFF.